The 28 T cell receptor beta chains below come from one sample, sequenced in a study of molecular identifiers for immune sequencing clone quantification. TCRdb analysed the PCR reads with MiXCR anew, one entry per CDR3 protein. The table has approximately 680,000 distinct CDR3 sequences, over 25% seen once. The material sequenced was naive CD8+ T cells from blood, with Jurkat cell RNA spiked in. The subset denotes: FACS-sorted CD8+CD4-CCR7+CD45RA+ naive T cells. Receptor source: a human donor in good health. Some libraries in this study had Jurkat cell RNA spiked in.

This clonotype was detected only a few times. The CDR3 DNA is TGCGCCAGCAGCCAAGGTGTCAGGGGGCCCTCCACAGATACGCAGTATTTT. This codes for CASSQGVRGPSTDTQYF. The chain couples TRBV4-1 to TRBJ2-3; 8 nucleotides match TRBD1. This CDR3 has 17 amino acids. Germline CDR1 is MGHRA and CDR2 is YSYEKL. The V and J ends lost 1 base and 2 bases, in that order; junction bases with no gene match: 8.

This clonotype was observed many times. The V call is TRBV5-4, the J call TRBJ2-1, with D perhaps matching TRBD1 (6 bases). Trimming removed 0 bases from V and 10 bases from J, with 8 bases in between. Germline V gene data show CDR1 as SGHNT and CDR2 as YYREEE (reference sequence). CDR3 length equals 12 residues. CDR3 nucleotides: TGTGCCAGCAGCTTGGTTGGGACAGAGCAGTTCTTC. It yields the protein CASSLVGTEQFF. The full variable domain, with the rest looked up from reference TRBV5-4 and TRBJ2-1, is ETGVTQSPTHLIKTRGQQVTLRCSSQSGHNTVSWYQQALGQGPQFIFQYYREEENGRGNFPPRFSGLQFPNYSSELNVNALELDDSALYLCASSLVGTEQFFGPGTRLTVL.

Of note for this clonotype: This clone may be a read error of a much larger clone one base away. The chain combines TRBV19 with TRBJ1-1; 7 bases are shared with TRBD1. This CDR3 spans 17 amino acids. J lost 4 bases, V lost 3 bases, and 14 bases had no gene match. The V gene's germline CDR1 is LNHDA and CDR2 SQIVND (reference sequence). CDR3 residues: CASSIQAKGAPGTEAFF. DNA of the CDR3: TGTGCCAGTAGTATTCAGGCAAAGGGGGCGCCTGGCACTGAAGCTTTCTTT.

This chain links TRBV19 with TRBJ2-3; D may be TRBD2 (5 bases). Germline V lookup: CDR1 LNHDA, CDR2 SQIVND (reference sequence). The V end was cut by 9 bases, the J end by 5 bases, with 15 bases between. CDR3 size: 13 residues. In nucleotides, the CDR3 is TGTGCCAGCCATACGGGGAGCTTAGATACGCAGTATTTT. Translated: CASHTGSLDTQYF.

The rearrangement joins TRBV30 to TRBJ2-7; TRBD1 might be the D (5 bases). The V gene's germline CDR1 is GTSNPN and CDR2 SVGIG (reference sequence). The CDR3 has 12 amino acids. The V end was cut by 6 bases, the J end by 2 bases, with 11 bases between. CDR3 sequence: CACYTDTYEQYF. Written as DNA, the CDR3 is TGTGCCTGTTACACGGACACCTACGAGCAGTACTTC.

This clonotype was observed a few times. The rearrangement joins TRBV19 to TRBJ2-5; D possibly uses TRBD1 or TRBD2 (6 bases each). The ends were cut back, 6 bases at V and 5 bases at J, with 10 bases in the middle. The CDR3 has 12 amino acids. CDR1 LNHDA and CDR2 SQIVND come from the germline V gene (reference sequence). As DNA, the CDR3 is TGTGCCAGTAGAAAAGGGGGGGAGACCCAGTACTTC. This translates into CASRKGGETQYF.

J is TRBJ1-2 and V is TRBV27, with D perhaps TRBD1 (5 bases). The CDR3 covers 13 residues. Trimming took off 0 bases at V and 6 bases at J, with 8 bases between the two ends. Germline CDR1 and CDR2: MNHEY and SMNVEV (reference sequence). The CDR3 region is CASSLSRAHGYTF. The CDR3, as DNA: TGTGCCAGCAGTTTATCCAGGGCACATGGCTACACCTTC.

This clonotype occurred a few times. CDR3 in amino acids: CASSQDGTGDKAFF. CDR3 DNA sequence: TGCGCCAGCAGCCAAGATGGGACAGGAGATAAAGCTTTCTTT. The chain couples TRBV4-3 to TRBJ1-1; 8 bases agree with TRBD1. Germline lookup yields CDR1 LGHNA and CDR2 YSLEER. The CDR3 sequence is 14 residues long. Trimming took 0 bases from V and 9 from J; bases not matched to a gene: 6.

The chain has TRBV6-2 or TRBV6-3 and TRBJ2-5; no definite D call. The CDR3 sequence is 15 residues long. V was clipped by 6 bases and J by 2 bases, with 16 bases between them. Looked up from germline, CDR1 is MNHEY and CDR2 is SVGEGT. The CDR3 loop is CASSDPREPQETQYF. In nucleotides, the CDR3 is TGTGCCAGCAGCGATCCCCGTGAACCGCAAGAGACCCAGTACTTC.

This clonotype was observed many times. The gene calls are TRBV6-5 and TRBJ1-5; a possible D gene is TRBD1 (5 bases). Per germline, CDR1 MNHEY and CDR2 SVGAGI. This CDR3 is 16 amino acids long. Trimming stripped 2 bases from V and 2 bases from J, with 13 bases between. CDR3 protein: CASSYDGQGGNQPQHF. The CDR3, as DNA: TGTGCCAGCAGTTACGACGGCCAGGGTGGCAATCAGCCCCAGCATTTT.

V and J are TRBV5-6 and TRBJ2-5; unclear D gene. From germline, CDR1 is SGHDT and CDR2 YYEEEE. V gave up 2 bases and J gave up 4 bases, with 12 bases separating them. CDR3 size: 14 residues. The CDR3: CASSFVRFGETQYF. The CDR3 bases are TGTGCCAGCAGCTTTGTACGGTTCGGAGAGACCCAGTACTTC. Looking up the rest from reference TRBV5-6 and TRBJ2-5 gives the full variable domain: DAGVTQSPTHLIKTRGQQVTLRCSPKSGHDTVSWYQQALGQGPQFIFQYYEEEERQRGNFPDRFSGHQFPNYSSELNVNALLLGDSALYLCASSFVRFGETQYFGPGTRLLVL.

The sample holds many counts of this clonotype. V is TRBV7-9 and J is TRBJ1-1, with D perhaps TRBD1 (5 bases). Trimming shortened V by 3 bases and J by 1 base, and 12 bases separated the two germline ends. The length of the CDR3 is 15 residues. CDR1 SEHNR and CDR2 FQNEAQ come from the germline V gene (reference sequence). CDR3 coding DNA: TGTGCCAGCAGCTTGGGCCAGGGAGCGAACACTGAAGCTTTCTTT. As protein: CASSLGQGANTEAFF.

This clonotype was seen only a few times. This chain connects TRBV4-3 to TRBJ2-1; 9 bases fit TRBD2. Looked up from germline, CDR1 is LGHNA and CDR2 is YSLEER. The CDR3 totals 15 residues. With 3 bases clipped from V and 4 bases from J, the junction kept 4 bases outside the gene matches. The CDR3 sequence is CASSQGTSRYNEQFF. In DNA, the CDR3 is TGCGCCAGCAGCCAGGGGACTAGCAGGTACAATGAGCAGTTCTTC.

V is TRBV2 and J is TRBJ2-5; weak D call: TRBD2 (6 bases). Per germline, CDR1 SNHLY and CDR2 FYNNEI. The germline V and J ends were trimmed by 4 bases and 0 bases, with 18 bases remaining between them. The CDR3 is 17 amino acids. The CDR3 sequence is CASSGWTTEPDQETQYF. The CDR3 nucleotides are TGTGCCAGCAGTGGGTGGACTACCGAGCCGGACCAAGAGACCCAGTACTTC.

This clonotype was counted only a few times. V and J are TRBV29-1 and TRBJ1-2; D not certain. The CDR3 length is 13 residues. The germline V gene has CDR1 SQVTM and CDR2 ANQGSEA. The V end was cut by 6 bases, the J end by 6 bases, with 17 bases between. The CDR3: CSVNKLSKDGYTF. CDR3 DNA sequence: TGCAGCGTCAACAAACTGTCGAAGGATGGCTACACCTTC.

The CDR3 here is CASSEAGENMDTEAFF. Here the CDR3 DNA reads TGTGCCAGCAGCGAAGCAGGGGAAAACATGGACACTGAAGCTTTCTTT. The chain joins TRBV7-9 to TRBJ1-1; a possible D gene is TRBD1 (6 bases). CDR1 is SEHNR, CDR2 FQNEAQ, per germline (reference sequence). This CDR3 region has 16 residues. V was clipped by 5 bases and J by 3 bases, with 19 bases between them.

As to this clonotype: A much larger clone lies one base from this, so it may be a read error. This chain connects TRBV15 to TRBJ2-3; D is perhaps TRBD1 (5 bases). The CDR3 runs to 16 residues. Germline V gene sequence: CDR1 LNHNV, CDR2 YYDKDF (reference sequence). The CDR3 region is CATSRGDSRKTDTRYF. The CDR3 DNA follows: TGTGCCACCAGCAGAGGAGACTCTAGGAAGACAGATACGCGGTATTTT.

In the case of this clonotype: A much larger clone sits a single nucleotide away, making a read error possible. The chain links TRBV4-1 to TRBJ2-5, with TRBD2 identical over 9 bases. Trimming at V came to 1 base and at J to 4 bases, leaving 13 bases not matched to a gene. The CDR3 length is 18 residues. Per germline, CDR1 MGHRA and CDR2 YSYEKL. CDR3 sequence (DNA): TGCGCCAGCAGCCAAGCGACCATAGGACTAGCGTCTCTAGAGACCCAGTACTTC. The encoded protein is CASSQATIGLASLETQYF.

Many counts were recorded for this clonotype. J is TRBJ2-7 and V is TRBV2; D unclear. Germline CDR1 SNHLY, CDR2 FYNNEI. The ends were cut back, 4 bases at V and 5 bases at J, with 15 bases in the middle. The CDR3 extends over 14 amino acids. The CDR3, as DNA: TGTGCCAGCAGTGCCCGACGCGATTTCGACGAGCAGTACTTC. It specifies CASSARRDFDEQYF.

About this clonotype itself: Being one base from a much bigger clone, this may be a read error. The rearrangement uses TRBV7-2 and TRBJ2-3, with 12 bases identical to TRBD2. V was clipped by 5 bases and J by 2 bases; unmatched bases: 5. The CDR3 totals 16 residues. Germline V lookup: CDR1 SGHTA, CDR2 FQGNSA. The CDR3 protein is CASSPLAGGVTDTQYF. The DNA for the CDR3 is TGTGCCAGCAGCCCCCTAGCGGGGGGGGTCACAGATACGCAGTATTTT.

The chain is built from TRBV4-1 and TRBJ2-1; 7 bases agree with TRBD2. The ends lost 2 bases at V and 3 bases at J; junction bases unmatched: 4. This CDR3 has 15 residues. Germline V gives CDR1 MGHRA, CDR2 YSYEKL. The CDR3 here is CASSQTSDGYNEQFF. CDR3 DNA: TGCGCCAGCAGCCAAACTAGCGACGGCTACAATGAGCAGTTCTTC.

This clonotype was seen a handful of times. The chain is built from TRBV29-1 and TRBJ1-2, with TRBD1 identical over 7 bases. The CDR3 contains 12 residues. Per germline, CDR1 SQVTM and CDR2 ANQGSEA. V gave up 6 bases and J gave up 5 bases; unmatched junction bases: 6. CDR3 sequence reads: CSVRDSVYGYTF. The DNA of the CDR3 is TGCAGCGTACGGGACAGTGTTTATGGCTACACCTTC.

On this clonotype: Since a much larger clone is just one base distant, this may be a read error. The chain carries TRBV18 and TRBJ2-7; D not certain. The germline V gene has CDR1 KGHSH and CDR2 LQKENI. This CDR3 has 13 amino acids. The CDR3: CACSPRANYEQYF. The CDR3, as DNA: TGTGCCTGCTCACCACGGGCGAACTACGAGCAGTACTTC. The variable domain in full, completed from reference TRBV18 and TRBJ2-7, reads NAGVMQNPRHLVRRRGQEARLRCSPMKGHSHVYWYRQLPEEGLKFMVYLQKENIIDESGMPKERFSAEFPKEGPSILRIQQVVRGDSAAYFCACSPRANYEQYFGPGTRLTVT.

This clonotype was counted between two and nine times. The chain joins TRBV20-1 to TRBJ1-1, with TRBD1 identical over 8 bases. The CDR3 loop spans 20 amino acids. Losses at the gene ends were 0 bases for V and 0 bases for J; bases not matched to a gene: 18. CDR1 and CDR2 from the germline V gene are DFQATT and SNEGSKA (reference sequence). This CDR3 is CSARDVILGQAALMNTEAFF. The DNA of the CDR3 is TGCAGTGCTAGAGATGTTATTTTGGGACAGGCAGCCCTCATGAACACTGAAGCTTTCTTT.

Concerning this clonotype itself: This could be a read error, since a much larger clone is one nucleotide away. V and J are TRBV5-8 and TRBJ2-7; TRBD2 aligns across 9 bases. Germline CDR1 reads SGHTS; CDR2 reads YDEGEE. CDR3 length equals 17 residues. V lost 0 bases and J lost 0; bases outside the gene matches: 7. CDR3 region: CASSLAAREGLSYEQYF. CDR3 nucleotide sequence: TGTGCCAGCAGCTTGGCTGCGCGGGAGGGCCTCTCCTACGAGCAGTACTTC.

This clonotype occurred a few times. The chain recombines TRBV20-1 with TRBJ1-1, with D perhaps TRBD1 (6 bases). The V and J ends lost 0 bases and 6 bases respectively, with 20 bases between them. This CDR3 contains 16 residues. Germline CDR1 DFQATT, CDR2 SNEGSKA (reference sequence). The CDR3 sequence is CSARDQGHSLAAEAFF. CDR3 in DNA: TGCAGTGCTAGAGATCAGGGACACTCTTTGGCGGCTGAAGCTTTCTTT.

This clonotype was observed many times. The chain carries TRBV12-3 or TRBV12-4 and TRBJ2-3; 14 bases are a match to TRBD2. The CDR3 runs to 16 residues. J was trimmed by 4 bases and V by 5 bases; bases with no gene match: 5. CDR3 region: CASSRLAGGPSDTQYF. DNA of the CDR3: TGTGCCAGCAGTAGACTAGCGGGGGGGCCGTCAGATACGCAGTATTTT.

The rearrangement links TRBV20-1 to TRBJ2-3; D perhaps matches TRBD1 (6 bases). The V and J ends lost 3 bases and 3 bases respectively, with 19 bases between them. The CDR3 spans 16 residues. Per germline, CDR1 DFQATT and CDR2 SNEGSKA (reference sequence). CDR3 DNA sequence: TGCAGTGCTAGTCGGGCAGGGGTTGGCCCTACAGATACGCAGTATTTT. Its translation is CSASRAGVGPTDTQYF.